This T cell receptor (beta chain) was captured by sequencing in a study of blood T cell repertoires in COVID-19. CDR3 length equals 15 residues. Germline CDR1 is SGHNT and CDR2 is YYREEE (reference sequence). The V segment lost 4 bases and the J segment 7 bases; nucleotides outside the gene matches: 6. Generated by immunoSEQ multiplex PCR, the TCRdb table keeps only in-frame clones and is missing some. This sample has nearly 250,000 clones, with 70% to 90% found just once. The source of this sequence is a woman aged 45 to 65 with acute COVID-19. The chain has TRBV5-4 and TRBJ2-4; 12 nucleotides line up with TRBD2. Sequencing was done on a sample of PBMCs or T cells enriched from blood (not recorded which). For the CDR3, the DNA is TGTGCCAGCAGCCCCGCCGGGACTAGCGGGAACATTCAGTACTTC. It yields the protein CASSPAGTSGNIQYF.